These 17 T cell receptor beta chains share one sample of origin, sequenced in a study of T cells after yellow fever vaccination. Each CDR3 protein gets one entry after TCRdb re-called the 5' RACE reads with MiXCR. The sample has tens of thousands of distinct CDR3 sequences; approximately 7% are singletons. The material was CD8+ T cells sorted from PBMCs, obtained approximately 47 days after the first yellow fever vaccination. The receptors originated from a man younger than 30 who received the YFV17D yellow fever vaccine.

This clonotype was found a few times. The rearrangement uses TRBV24-1 and TRBJ2-1; D is unresolved. This CDR3 is built from 14 residues. V shed 2 bases and J shed 4 bases, with 8 bases lying between them. Germline V gene data show CDR1 as KGHDR and CDR2 as SFDVKD. CDR3 loop: CATSDYTAYNEQFF. CDR3 sequence (DNA): TGTGCCACCAGTGATTATACAGCTTACAATGAGCAGTTCTTC.

V is TRBV27 and J is TRBJ1-2; the D is unclear. Trimming took off 3 bases at V and 8 bases at J, with 13 bases between the two ends. CDR1 and CDR2 (germline): MNHEY, SMNVEV (reference sequence). The length of the CDR3 is 13 residues. The CDR3 sequence: CASSLVGFDGYTF. DNA of the CDR3: TGTGCCAGCAGTTTGGTAGGGTTCGACGGCTACACCTTC.

This clonotype was seen ten or more times. CDR3 DNA: TGTGCCAGCACCAGCGGACAGGGGCTGAATCCCGCCCAAGAGACCCAGTACTTC. This gives the protein CASTSGQGLNPAQETQYF. The V gene is TRBV12-3 or TRBV12-4, the J gene TRBJ2-5, with 9 bases fitting TRBD1. This CDR3 region has 18 residues. The V segment lost 7 bases and the J segment 1 base; nucleotides outside the gene matches: 16.

This clonotype occurred a few times. The chain combines TRBV20-1 with TRBJ1-5; tentative D call: TRBD1 (6 bases). V lost 5 bases to trimming and J lost 0 bases, with 14 bases between them. CDR3 length: 15 residues. The V gene's germline CDR1 is DFQATT and CDR2 SNEGSKA (reference sequence). This CDR3 reads CSAFFGGPSNQPQHF. The CDR3 bases are TGCAGTGCTTTCTTCGGGGGGCCTAGCAATCAGCCCCAGCATTTT.

This chain joins TRBV11-1 and TRBJ2-2; perhaps D is TRBD1 or TRBD2 (5 bases each). This CDR3 contains 18 residues. V dropped 5 bases and J dropped 4 bases, with 23 bases sitting between them. Germline-derived CDR1 and CDR2 are SGHAT and FQDESV (reference sequence). CDR3 in amino acids: CASSPAGTLSGSTGELFF. CDR3 nucleotides: TGTGCCAGCAGCCCGGCGGGTACTTTGTCAGGGAGCACCGGGGAGCTGTTTTTT.

CDR3 coding DNA: TGTGCCAGCAGTTTAAGGGCAGGGCAGGGTCATGAGCAGTTCTTC. Its translation: CASSLRAGQGHEQFF. The chain is built from TRBV27 and TRBJ2-1, with D tentatively TRBD1 (5 bases). Trimming cost V 2 bases and J 8 bases, with 16 bases left between them. The germline gives CDR1 MNHEY, CDR2 SMNVEV (reference sequence). CDR3 length: 15 amino acids.

This clonotype was found many times. This chain uses TRBV12-3 or TRBV12-4 with TRBJ2-1; D remains ambiguous. With 3 bases removed from V and 8 bases from J, the gap between germline ends came to 8 bases. The CDR3 totals 12 residues. The CDR3 DNA reads as TGTGCCAGCAGTTTGATGGTGGATGAGCAGTTCTTC. Protein sequence: CASSLMVDEQFF.

This clonotype was counted only a few times. The genes are TRBV4-1 and TRBJ2-2; D unresolved. The CDR3 runs to 13 residues. Trimming cost V 0 bases and J 7 bases, with 6 bases left between them. The germline gives CDR1 MGHRA, CDR2 YSYEKL. CDR3 amino acids: CASSQDISGELFF. CDR3 sequence (DNA): TGCGCCAGCAGCCAAGATATAAGCGGGGAGCTGTTTTTT.

This clonotype came up many times. The V gene is TRBV6-6, the J gene TRBJ2-2, with D uncertain. Germline-derived CDR1 and CDR2 are MNHNY and SVGAGI (reference sequence). V lost 7 bases and J 4 bases, leaving 10 bases between the germline ends. The CDR3 length is 13 residues. The CDR3 region is CASKLVGTGELFF. In DNA form, the CDR3 reads TGTGCCAGCAAGCTAGTGGGCACCGGGGAGCTGTTTTTT.

This clonotype was found a few times. Written as DNA, the CDR3 is TGTGCCAGCAGTTTTTTCCCTGAATATGGCTACACCTTC. It is translated as CASSFFPEYGYTF. The gene calls are TRBV12-3 or TRBV12-4 and TRBJ1-2, with unresolved D. The CDR3 has 13 residues. Trimming shortened V by 3 bases and J by 5 bases, and 10 bases separated the two germline ends.

In this sample, this clonotype turned up many times. The chain is built from TRBV4-1 and TRBJ2-2, with D hard to call. CDR3 length: 18 residues. CDR1 and CDR2 from the germline V gene are MGHRA and YSYEKL. V was trimmed by 4 bases and J by 6 bases, leaving 24 bases between them. Here the CDR3 reads CASSPLPLEYTSSGELFF. DNA for the CDR3: TGCGCCAGCAGCCCCTTACCCCTAGAATACACGTCGTCCGGGGAGCTGTTTTTT.

The table lists this clonotype with many counts. The chain carries TRBV5-1 and TRBJ1-1, with D tentatively TRBD1 (6 bases). Trimming took off 5 bases at V and 1 base at J, with 18 bases between the two ends. Germline lookup yields CDR1 SGHRS and CDR2 YFSETQ. This CDR3 has 16 amino acids. This chain's CDR3 is CASRLGGSGGNTEAFF. The CDR3 DNA reads as TGCGCCAGCAGACTCGGGGGCAGCGGGGGGAACACTGAAGCTTTCTTT. Supplemented by reference TRBV5-1 and TRBJ1-1, the full variable domain reads KAGVTQTPRYLIKTRGQQVTLSCSPISGHRSVSWYQQTPGQGLQFLFEYFSETQRNKGNFPGRFSGRQFSNSRSEMNVSTLELGDSALYLCASRLGGSGGNTEAFFGQGTRLTVV.

This clonotype has a count of ten or more. The V gene is TRBV6-2 or TRBV6-3, the J gene TRBJ2-1; 7 nucleotides match TRBD1. The V gene's germline CDR1 is MNHEY and CDR2 SVGEGT. The CDR3 totals 20 residues. Unmatched junction bases numbered 27, after V lost 6 bases and J lost 7 bases. The DNA for the CDR3 is TGTGCCAGCAGCCCCTTTATATATAGGATTTCGGGCAGGGGGTCTAATGAGCAGTTCTTC. Translation: CASSPFIYRISGRGSNEQFF.

This clonotype came up many times. The gene calls are TRBV27 and TRBJ2-3, with 13 bases identical to TRBD2. Per the germline V gene, CDR1 is MNHEY and CDR2 is SMNVEV (reference sequence). This CDR3 region has 21 residues. With 6 bases clipped from V and 6 bases from J, the junction kept 24 bases outside the gene matches. In nucleotides, the CDR3 is TGTGCCAGCAGCCCCCGGGCAGCAACTAGCGGGGGGGCCCTTCCGAAGGATACGCAGTATTTT. As protein: CASSPRAATSGGALPKDTQYF.

This clonotype was observed at least ten times. The V and J genes are TRBV29-1 and TRBJ1-2; D unclear. Per germline, CDR1 SQVTM and CDR2 ANQGSEA. The CDR3 sequence is 12 residues long. The ends were cut back, 2 bases at V and 1 base at J, with 5 bases in the middle. The CDR3 sequence is CSVEQVNYGYTF. The CDR3 bases are TGCAGCGTTGAACAGGTTAACTATGGCTACACCTTC. Supplemented by reference TRBV29-1 and TRBJ1-2, the full variable domain reads SAVISQKPSRDICQRGTSLTIQCQVDSQVTMMFWYRQQPGQSLTLIATANQGSEATYESGFVIDKFPISRPNLTFSTLTVSNMSPEDSSIYLCSVEQVNYGYTFGSGTRLTVV.

This clonotype showed up just a few times. The chain couples TRBV10-3 to TRBJ2-5, with D tentatively TRBD1 or TRBD2 (5 bases each). The CDR3 runs to 13 residues. Germline CDR1 and CDR2: ENHRY and SYGVKD. Trimming shortened V by 7 bases and J by 1 base, and 10 bases separated the two germline ends. The CDR3: CAIKGPFQETQYF. In DNA, the CDR3 is TGTGCCATCAAGGGACCCTTCCAAGAGACCCAGTACTTC.

The CDR3 bases are TGCGCCAGCAGCACGATCGGGACAGGGGTTGATGAGCAGTTCTTC. This sequence encodes CASSTIGTGVDEQFF. J is TRBJ2-1 and V is TRBV5-1; 10 nucleotides match TRBD1. Trimming cost V 4 bases and J 8 bases; bases outside gene matches: 9. The CDR3 sequence is 15 residues long. Germline values: CDR1 SGHRS, CDR2 YFSETQ.